Presented here are 7 T cell receptor beta chains from one specimen sequenced in a study of CD8 T cells in ankylosing spondylitis. A single record per CDR3 protein comes from TCRdb applying MiXCR to the 5' RACE reads. Found here are a few hundred thousand distinct CDR3 sequences, approximately 20% of them singletons; the top ten hold less than 9.5%. The sample taken for sequencing was blood, either unsorted or a sorted T cell fraction (not recorded which). The receptors come from a male donor with ankylosing spondylitis or in good health (not recorded which).

In this sample, this clonotype turned up many times. The V gene is TRBV5-1, the J gene TRBJ2-5, with a tentative D call TRBD2 (6 bases). This CDR3 has 14 amino acids. The V and J ends lost 4 bases and 5 bases respectively, with 15 bases between them. Germline values: CDR1 SGHRS, CDR2 YFSETQ. The CDR3 nucleotides are TGCGCCAGCAGCCCCTGGGTAGCGGTGGAGACCCAGTACTTC. This codes for CASSPWVAVETQYF.

As to this clonotype: The conserved phenylalanine or tryptophan is not found at the CDR3 terminus, so this likely reflects a read error. The chain combines TRBV5-1 with TRBJ1-1; D gene ambiguous. Germline CDR1 SGHRS, CDR2 YFSETQ. This CDR3 contains 11 residues. Trimming shortened V by 4 bases and J by 8 bases, and 9 bases separated the two germline ends. CDR3 residues: CASSNSLEAFL. The CDR3 nucleotides are TGCGCCAGCAGCAACAGCTTAGAAGCTTTCCTT.

The genes are TRBV12-3 or TRBV12-4 and TRBJ1-5; TRBD1 matches 8 bases. The CDR3 has 17 amino acids. The ends lost 0 bases at V and 3 bases at J; junction bases unmatched: 7. This CDR3 reads CASSLALAGGFNQPQHF. The CDR3 DNA sequence: TGTGCCAGCAGTTTAGCGCTGGCAGGGGGCTTCAATCAGCCCCAGCATTTT.

CDR3 in amino acids: CASSLDAGEQYV. DNA of the CDR3: TGTGCCAGCAGTTTAGACGCGGGAGAGCAGTACGTC. The V gene is TRBV12-3 or TRBV12-4, the J gene TRBJ2-7, with a weak D call TRBD2 (6 bases). The ends were cut back, 1 base at V and 7 bases at J, with 8 bases in the middle. The CDR3 is 12 amino acids.

This clonotype showed up many times. V usage is TRBV20-1 and J usage is TRBJ1-5, with 9 bases matching TRBD1. The CDR3 is 15 amino acids. Unmatched junction bases numbered 8, after V lost 3 bases and J lost 5 bases. CDR1 and CDR2 (germline): DFQATT, SNEGSKA (reference sequence). The CDR3: CSASLPRDRDQPQHF. The CDR3 DNA reads TGCAGTGCTAGTTTACCTCGGGACAGGGATCAGCCCCAGCATTTT.

This chain uses TRBV3-1 with TRBJ2-4, with D perhaps TRBD2 (7 bases). Deletions cut 1 base from V and 0 bases from J, with 13 bases between. Germline loops: CDR1 LGHDT, CDR2 YNNKEL (reference sequence). The CDR3 runs to 17 residues. CDR3 DNA sequence: TGTGCCAGCAGCCAAGGCGGGGGCGAAATAGCCAAAAACATTCAGTACTTC. Protein: CASSQGGGEIAKNIQYF.

The J gene is TRBJ2-2, the V gene TRBV7-7; weak D call: TRBD2 (6 bases). The CDR3 is 16 amino acids. Germline CDR1 is SSHAT and CDR2 is FNYEAQ (reference sequence). V was trimmed by 1 base and J by 4 bases, leaving 13 bases between them. The CDR3 sequence: CASSLGTNPFTGELFF. In nucleotides, the CDR3 is TGTGCCAGCAGCTTAGGGACTAACCCTTTCACCGGGGAGCTGTTTTTT.